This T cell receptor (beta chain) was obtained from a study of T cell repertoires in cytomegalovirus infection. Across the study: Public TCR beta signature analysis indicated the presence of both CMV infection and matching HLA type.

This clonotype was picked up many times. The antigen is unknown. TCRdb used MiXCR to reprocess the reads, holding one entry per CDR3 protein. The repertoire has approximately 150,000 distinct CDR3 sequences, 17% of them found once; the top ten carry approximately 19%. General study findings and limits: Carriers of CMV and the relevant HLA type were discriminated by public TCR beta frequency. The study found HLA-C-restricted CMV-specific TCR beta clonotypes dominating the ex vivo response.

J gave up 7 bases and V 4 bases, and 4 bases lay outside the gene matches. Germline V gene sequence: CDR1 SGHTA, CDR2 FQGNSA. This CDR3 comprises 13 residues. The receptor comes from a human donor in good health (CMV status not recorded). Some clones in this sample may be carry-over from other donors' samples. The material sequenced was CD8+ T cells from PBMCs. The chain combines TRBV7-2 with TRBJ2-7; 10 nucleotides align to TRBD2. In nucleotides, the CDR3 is TGTGCCAGCAGCTCCGGACTAGCGGATGAGCAGTACTTC. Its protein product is CASSSGLADEQYF. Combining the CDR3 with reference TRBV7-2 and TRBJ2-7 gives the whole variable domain GAGVSQSPSNKVTEKGKDVELRCDPISGHTALYWYRQSLGQGLEFLIYFQGNSAPDKSGLPSDRFSAERTGGSVSTLTIQRTQQEDSAVYLCASSSGLADEQYFGPGTRLTVT.